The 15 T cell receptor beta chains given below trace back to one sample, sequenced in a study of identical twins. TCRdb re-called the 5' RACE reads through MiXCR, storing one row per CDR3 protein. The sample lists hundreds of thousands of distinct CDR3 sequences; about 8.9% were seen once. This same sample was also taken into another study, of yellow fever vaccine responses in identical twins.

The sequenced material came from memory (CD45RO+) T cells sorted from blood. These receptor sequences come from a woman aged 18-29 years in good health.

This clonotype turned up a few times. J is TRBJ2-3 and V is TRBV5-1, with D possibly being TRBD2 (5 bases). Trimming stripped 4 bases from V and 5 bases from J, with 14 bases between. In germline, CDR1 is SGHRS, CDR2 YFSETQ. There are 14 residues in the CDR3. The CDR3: CASSVRGVGDTQYF. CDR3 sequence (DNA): TGCGCCAGCAGCGTACGGGGAGTAGGAGATACGCAGTATTTT.

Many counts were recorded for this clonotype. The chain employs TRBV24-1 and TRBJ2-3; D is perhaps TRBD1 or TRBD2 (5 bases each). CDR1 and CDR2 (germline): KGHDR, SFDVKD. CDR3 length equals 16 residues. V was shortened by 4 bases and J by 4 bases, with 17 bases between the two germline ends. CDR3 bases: TGTGCCACCAGTGACCCTCAGAGGGGTATGGCAGATACGCAGTATTTT. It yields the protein CATSDPQRGMADTQYF.

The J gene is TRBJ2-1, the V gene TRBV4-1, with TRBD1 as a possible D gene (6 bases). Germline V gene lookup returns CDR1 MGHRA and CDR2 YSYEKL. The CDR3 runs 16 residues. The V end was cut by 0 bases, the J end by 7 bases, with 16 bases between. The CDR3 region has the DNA TGCGCCAGCAGCCAAGATCCTCGCAGGGGTACGAATGAGCAGTTCTTC. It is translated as CASSQDPRRGTNEQFF.

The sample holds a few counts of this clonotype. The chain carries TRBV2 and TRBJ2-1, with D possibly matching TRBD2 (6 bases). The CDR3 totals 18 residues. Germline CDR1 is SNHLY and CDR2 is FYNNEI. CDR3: CTFCFPPDQGGRYNEQFF. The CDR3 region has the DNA TGTACCTTCTGTTTTCCCCCGGATCAGGGAGGCCGTTACAATGAGCAGTTCTTC. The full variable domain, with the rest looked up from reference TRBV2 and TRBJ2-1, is EPEVTQTPSHQVTQMGQEVILRCVPISNHLYFYWYRQILGQKVEFLVSFYNNEISEKSEIFDDQFSVERPDGSNFTLKIRSTKLEDSAMYFCTFCFPPDQGGRYNEQFFGPGTRLTVL.

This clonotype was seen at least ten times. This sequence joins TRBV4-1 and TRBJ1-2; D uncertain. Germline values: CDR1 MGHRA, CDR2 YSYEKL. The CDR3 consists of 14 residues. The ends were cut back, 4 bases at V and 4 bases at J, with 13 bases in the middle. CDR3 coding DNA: TGCGCCAGCAGCCCCAACCCCCTCGGCTATGGCTACACCTTC. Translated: CASSPNPLGYGYTF.

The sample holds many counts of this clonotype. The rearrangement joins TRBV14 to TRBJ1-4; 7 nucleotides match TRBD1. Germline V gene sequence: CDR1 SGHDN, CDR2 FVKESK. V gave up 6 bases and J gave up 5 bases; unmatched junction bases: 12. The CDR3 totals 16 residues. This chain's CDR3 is CASSGSQGILNEKLFF. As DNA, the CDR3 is TGTGCCAGCAGTGGATCACAGGGGATACTCAATGAAAAACTGTTTTTT.

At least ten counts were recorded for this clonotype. The CDR3 loop is CASSFNQGRVAEQYF. The CDR3 DNA reads TGTGCCAGCAGTTTTAATCAGGGGAGAGTGGCTGAGCAGTACTTC. The chain carries TRBV12-3 or TRBV12-4 and TRBJ2-7; perhaps TRBD1 as D (6 bases). The CDR3 consists of 15 residues. V lost 3 bases, J lost 7 bases, and 19 bases lay in between.

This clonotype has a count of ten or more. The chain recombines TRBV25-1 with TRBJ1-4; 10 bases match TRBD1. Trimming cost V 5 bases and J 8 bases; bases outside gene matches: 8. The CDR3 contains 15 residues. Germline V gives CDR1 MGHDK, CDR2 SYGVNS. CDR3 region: CASSPRTGGAEKLFF. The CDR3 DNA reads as TGTGCCAGCAGTCCTCGGACAGGGGGAGCCGAAAAACTGTTTTTT.

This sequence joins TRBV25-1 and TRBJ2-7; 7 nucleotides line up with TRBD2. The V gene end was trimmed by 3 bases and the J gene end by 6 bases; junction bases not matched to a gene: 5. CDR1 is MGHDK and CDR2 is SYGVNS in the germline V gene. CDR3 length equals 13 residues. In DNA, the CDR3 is TGTGCCAGCAGTGACAATCTAGCGGCCGAGCAGTACGTC. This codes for CASSDNLAAEQYV.

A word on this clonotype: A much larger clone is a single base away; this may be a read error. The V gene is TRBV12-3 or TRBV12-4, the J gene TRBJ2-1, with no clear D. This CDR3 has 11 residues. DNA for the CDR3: TGTGCCAGCAGTTTTATTAATGAGCAGATCTTC. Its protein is CASSFINEQIF.

CDR3 in DNA: TGCGCCAGCAGCCAAGATCAGGACAGGGCCCATAGCAATCAGCCCCAGCATTTT. This codes for CASSQDQDRAHSNQPQHF. This rearrangement joins TRBV4-1 to TRBJ1-5; 8 bases are a match to TRBD1. The length of the CDR3 is 18 residues. Germline V lookup: CDR1 MGHRA, CDR2 YSYEKL. V shed 0 bases and J 0 bases; nucleotides not matched to a gene: 7.

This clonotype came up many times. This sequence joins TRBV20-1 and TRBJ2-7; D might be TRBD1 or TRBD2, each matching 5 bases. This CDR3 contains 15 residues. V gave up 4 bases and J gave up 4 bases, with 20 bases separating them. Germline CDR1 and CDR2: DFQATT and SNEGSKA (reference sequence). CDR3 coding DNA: TGCAGTGCTAACTTGGGACCGGGAAAGGCGTACGAGCAGTACTTC. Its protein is CSANLGPGKAYEQYF.

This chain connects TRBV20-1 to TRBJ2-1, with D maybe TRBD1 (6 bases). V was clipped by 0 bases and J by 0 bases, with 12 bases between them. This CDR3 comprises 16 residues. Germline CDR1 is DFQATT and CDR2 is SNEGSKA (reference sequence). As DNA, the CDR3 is TGCAGTGCTAGAGATTTGGACAGTAACTCCTACAATGAGCAGTTCTTC. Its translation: CSARDLDSNSYNEQFF.

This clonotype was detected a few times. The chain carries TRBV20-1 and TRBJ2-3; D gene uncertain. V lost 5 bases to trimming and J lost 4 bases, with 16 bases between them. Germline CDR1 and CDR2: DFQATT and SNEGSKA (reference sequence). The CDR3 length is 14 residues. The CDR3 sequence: CSARGPRAPDTQYF. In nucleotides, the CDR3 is TGCAGTGCTCGCGGCCCCCGGGCCCCAGATACGCAGTATTTT.

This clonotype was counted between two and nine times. In DNA form, the CDR3 reads TGTGCCAGCAGTGAACGGGGGGTGATCGGGCACTCTGGGGCCAACGTCCTGACTTTC. This gives the protein CASSERGVIGHSGANVLTF. The chain employs TRBV27 and TRBJ2-6; 7 nucleotides align to TRBD2. Germline V gene sequence: CDR1 MNHEY, CDR2 SMNVEV (reference sequence). This CDR3 contains 19 residues. V shed 5 bases and J 0 bases; nucleotides not matched to a gene: 13.